The source of this T cell receptor (beta chain) is a study of vaccination and CD4 T cells after COVID-19. Treatment in this sample: approximately nine-day PBMC culture with coronavirus spike peptide pools or control peptides (ViraFEST assay). Oncomine TCR Beta short-read sequencing was applied to DNA from cultured CD4+ T cells. TCRdb reprocessed the PCR reads via MiXCR and lists one record per CDR3 protein. The table has 20,000 to 25,000 distinct CDR3 sequences, roughly 50% seen once. Worth noting for this clonotype: Its antigen is unidentified.

Sequenced material: CD4+ T cells from blood, cultured in vitro. The clonotype comes from a human donor who had recovered from COVID-19.

CDR3 loop: CASSFGRGRRQFF. In nucleotides, the CDR3 is TGTGCCAGCAGTTTCGGCAGGGGGCGAAGGCAGTTCTTC. The chain has TRBV27 and TRBJ2-1; 8 bases align to TRBD1. V gave up 3 bases and J gave up 12 bases; unmatched junction bases: 7. CDR1 is MNHEY and CDR2 is SMNVEV in the germline V gene (reference sequence). The CDR3 is made up of 13 amino acids.